The 10 T cell receptor beta chains given below trace back to one sample, sequenced in a study of human T cells and chemical hapten exposure. TCRdb ran MiXCR on the RACE reads and lists one entry per CDR3 protein. The table records approximately 400,000 distinct CDR3 sequences, roughly 4.8% of them present only once. Time point of the sample: patch test 1, 2 weeks after DPC sensitization. Treatment noted: therapeutic diphenylcyclopropenone sensitization with weekly scalp DPC. The sequencing used whole blood, collected in connection with sensitization to the hapten diphenylcyclopropenone (DPC). Receptors originate from a woman aged 45-59 years with alopecia areata. Some clones in this sample may be carry-over from other donors' samples.

In its sample, this clonotype was seen many times. This chain links TRBV27 with TRBJ2-7, with 11 bases that match TRBD2. Germline trimming cut 7 bases from V and 7 bases from J; bases unmatched to any gene: 12. CDR1 and CDR2 (germline): MNHEY, SMNVEV (reference sequence). The CDR3 consists of 15 residues. CDR3 amino acids: CASTPLAGVRREQYF. The CDR3 DNA follows: TGTGCCAGCACCCCACTAGCGGGAGTTCGTCGGGAGCAGTACTTC.

This clonotype was counted many times. This chain joins TRBV10-3 and TRBJ2-7, with TRBD1 matching 11 bases. The germline gives CDR1 ENHRY, CDR2 SYGVKD. The CDR3 is 16 residues long. V lost 3 bases to trimming and J lost 2 bases; unmatched junction nucleotides: 6. Here the CDR3 reads CAISDPGQGAAYEQYF. DNA for the CDR3: TGTGCCATCAGTGATCCCGGACAGGGGGCCGCCTACGAGCAGTACTTC.

The sample holds a few counts of this clonotype. This chain connects TRBV27 to TRBJ2-6; D remains unclear. V lost 6 bases to trimming and J lost 2 bases, with 11 bases between them. This CDR3 contains 15 residues. CDR1 and CDR2 (germline): MNHEY, SMNVEV (reference sequence). This chain's CDR3 is CASSRRATGANVLTF. In nucleotides, the CDR3 is TGTGCCAGCAGCCGCCGCGCTACTGGGGCCAACGTCCTGACTTTC.

Many counts were recorded for this clonotype. The chain employs TRBV4-1 and TRBJ1-1; D is unresolved. The CDR3 has 14 amino acids. V lost 3 bases to trimming and J lost 0 bases, with 8 bases between them. The V gene's germline CDR1 is MGHRA and CDR2 YSYEKL. This CDR3 reads CASSHELMNTEAFF. The CDR3 nucleotides read TGCGCCAGCAGCCACGAGCTTATGAACACTGAAGCTTTCTTT.

This clonotype was counted a few times. The rearrangement links TRBV10-3 to TRBJ2-6; D is uncertain. The CDR3 extends over 14 amino acids. Trimming shortened V by 6 bases and J by 4 bases, and 10 bases separated the two germline ends. Germline values: CDR1 ENHRY, CDR2 SYGVKD. The CDR3 loop reads CAIRGREGANVLTF. CDR3 bases: TGTGCCATCAGAGGGCGTGAAGGGGCCAACGTCCTGACTTTC.

V is TRBV9 and J is TRBJ2-2; no clear D. The V gene's germline CDR1 is SGDLS and CDR2 YYNGEE. The length of the CDR3 is 14 residues. Trimming stripped 4 bases from V and 7 bases from J, with 14 bases between. CDR3 bases: TGTGCCAGCAGCTGGACGGATAGTCACGGGGAGCTGTTTTTT. It codes for CASSWTDSHGELFF. Full variable domain (outside the CDR3, taken from reference TRBV9 and TRBJ2-2): DSGVTQTPKHLITATGQRVTLRCSPRSGDLSVYWYQQSLDQGLQFLIQYYNGEERAKGNILERFSAQQFPDLHSELNLSSLELGDSALYFCASSWTDSHGELFFGEGSRLTVL.

The V call is TRBV12-3 or TRBV12-4, the J call TRBJ1-2, with no clear D. This CDR3 spans 14 amino acids. Trimming removed 7 bases from V and 4 bases from J, with 16 bases in between. Here the CDR3 DNA reads TGTGCCAGCACTCCCTCTGCGGGCGGCTATGGCTACACCTTC. It specifies CASTPSAGGYGYTF.

The table lists this clonotype with many counts. The V call is TRBV7-8, the J call TRBJ2-5; 8 bases line up with TRBD1. V was pared by 5 bases and J by 1 base, with 6 bases of the junction left unmatched. Germline loops: CDR1 SGHVS, CDR2 FQNEAQ. The CDR3 sequence is 15 residues long. The CDR3 here is CASSPTDRGQETQYF. The CDR3 bases are TGTGCCAGCAGCCCAACCGACAGGGGCCAAGAGACCCAGTACTTC.

This clonotype was detected ten times or more. The chain joins TRBV28 to TRBJ2-7; TRBD1 matches at 7 bases. CDR1 and CDR2 from the germline V gene are MDHEN and SYDVKM. The CDR3 has 16 residues. The V segment lost 6 bases and the J segment 3 bases; nucleotides outside the gene matches: 14. The CDR3: CASRTLWTGLNYEQYF. Written as DNA, the CDR3 is TGTGCCAGCAGGACATTATGGACAGGCCTAAACTACGAGCAGTACTTC.

This clonotype has ten or more counts. The rearrangement joins TRBV7-6 to TRBJ2-7, with 12 bases lining up with TRBD1. Germline CDR1 is SGHVS and CDR2 is FNYEAQ. With V trimmed by 5 bases and J by 3 bases, 8 bases remained unmatched. This CDR3 region has 16 residues. CDR3 region: CASSMRGTGGYYEQYF. For the CDR3, the DNA is TGTGCCAGCAGCATGAGAGGGACAGGGGGCTACTACGAGCAGTACTTC.